This TCR beta chain was profiled in a study of identical twins (dated by TCRdb to 2015 to 2016). Broadly, across the study: TCR alpha and beta repertoires from monozygotic twins, unrelated adults of various ages and cord blood were deep-sequenced to test whether fetal clonotypes persist. To rule out contamination, the twin experiments were replicated at different times with different library preparation protocols.

Only healthy Caucasian donors were included. Three pairs of female monozygotic twins, all aged about 18 to 30 years, made up the twin cohort. Peripheral blood mononuclear cells were the source from which RNA for the TCR libraries was isolated. The CDR3 covers 12 residues, taking in both the cysteine and the phenylalanine. The retained sequence is limited to the CDR3, 36 bases, with the frame set at the first base. The germline V gene specifies SQVTM as CDR1 and ANQGSEA as CDR2. Trimming removed 7 bases from V and 6 bases from J; the gene matches leave 4 bases unexplained. Library preparation used 5' RACE. The data were produced on an Illumina HiSeq 2000. Template switching added a universal primer binding site, and the final cDNA carried a unique molecular identifier that allowed TCR cDNA molecules to be counted accurately. First-strand cDNA for TCR alpha and beta chains was synthesized from specific primers in the conserved constant-segment region. To control for contamination, each cDNA library was double barcoded with a SMART-Mk sample barcode plus Illumina barcodes. Two successive PCR steps introduced TruSeq adapter sequences along with Illumina sample barcodes. TCR alpha and beta cDNA libraries were sequenced on the Illumina HiSeq platform with custom primers. The authors processed their data as follows. Unique molecular identifiers were extracted from raw reads with MiGEC, and CDR3 positions were determined with MiXCR. For each individual, recombination models were inferred using an EM algorithm with the repgenHMM and IGoR tools. The tcR package in R was used for shared clonotype analysis, with sharing normalized by the product of cloneset sizes. To study raw recombination free of thymic and clonal selection effects, out-of-frame nonproductive sequences were analyzed. TCRdb's own reprocessing of the public reads used fastp at Q25 and MiXCR and kept productive beta chains. Records with the same CDR3 protein are collapsed into one entry carrying the most frequent genes and DNA. These V and J calls are TCRdb output, not the study's own analysis. This sample has hundreds of thousands of distinct CDR3 sequences in its table, and approximately 13% of those were observed once. Of the sample, around 1.5% falls within the top ten clones.

On this clonotype: What antigen it recognizes has not been identified. No quality values exist for individual bases; no much larger clone is one base distant.

Points the paper makes about the study in general: In monozygotic twins, recombination models systematically underestimated out-of-frame TCR alpha sharing, but the models matched the sharing seen between unrelated individuals. The excess sharing between twins in beta out-of-frame sequences was weaker because fewer shared sequences reduced the signal-to-noise ratio. Abundant cord blood beta clonotypes carried fewer insertions; young adult naive repertoires showed a weaker similar trend, while memory repertoires showed none. Compared with coincidental sharing between unrelated individuals, an excess of low generation-probability sequences was observed among out-of-frame TCR alpha sequences shared between twins. Because the same donors could not be followed over many years, the conclusions relied on cross-sectional statistical analysis. Zero-insertion analyses could be partly confounded by invariant T cells such as MAIT and iNKT, although diverse VJ usage argued against such confounding for most clonotypes.

These records were also assigned to another study, of yellow fever vaccine responses in identical twins. In that second paper, the authors write: The authors reported that the T cell response to vaccination in identical twins appeared partly convergent and partly personalized. In the study, vaccine-responding T cell clones were precisely tracked in identical twins.

Sequencing input: PBMCs. The V gene is TRBV29-1 and the J gene is TRBJ2-2; 8 nucleotides in the junction match TRBD1. This TCR was recovered from a woman aged 18-35 years in good health. Here is the DNA: TGCAGCGCTGACAGGGGCTCCGGGGAGCTGTTTTTT. Its protein product is CSADRGSGELFF.